The 15 T cell receptor beta chains listed next were all sequenced from one sample in a study of molecular identifiers for immune sequencing clone quantification. TCRdb ran MiXCR on the PCR reads and lists one entry per CDR3 protein. The table records approximately 9,400 distinct CDR3 sequences, 20% to 25% of them present only once. Input material: naive CD8+ T cells from blood, with Jurkat cell RNA spiked in. Subset: FACS-sorted CD8+CD4-CCR7+CD45RA+ naive T cells. The receptor source for this set is a human donor in good health. Some libraries in this study had Jurkat cell RNA spiked in.

By share, this clonotype ranks as medium-sized (0.01 to 0.1%). The V gene is TRBV7-9, the J gene TRBJ1-1; D is perhaps TRBD1 (5 bases). The CDR3 is made up of 13 amino acids. Germline V gene sequence: CDR1 SEHNR, CDR2 FQNEAQ (reference sequence). The V end was cut by 5 bases, the J end by 10 bases, with 17 bases between. CDR3 amino acids: CASSPYGGFGAFF. The CDR3, as DNA: TGTGCCAGCAGCCCCTATGGGGGGTTCGGAGCTTTCTTT.

This chain uses TRBV11-2 with TRBJ2-2; 12 positions match TRBD2. The CDR3 sequence is 18 residues long. V lost 5 bases to trimming and J lost 3 bases; unmatched junction nucleotides: 10. In germline, CDR1 is SGHAT, CDR2 FQNNGV. The CDR3 spells CASSDGLAGRTHTGELFF. The CDR3 DNA reads TGTGCCAGCAGCGACGGACTAGCGGGGCGAACGCACACCGGGGAGCTGTTTTTT.

A few counts support this clonotype. The rearrangement joins TRBV7-6 to TRBJ2-1, with D perhaps matching TRBD2 (6 bases). Trimming left V 3 bases short and J 4 bases short, with 10 bases between. The germline CDR1 and CDR2 sequences are SGHVS and FNYEAQ. CDR3 length equals 14 residues. The CDR3 here is CASSLGTLYNEQFF. CDR3 in DNA: TGTGCCAGCAGCTTGGGGACTCTATACAATGAGCAGTTCTTC.

Concerning this clonotype: A single base separates this from a much larger clone, so it may be a read error. The rearrangement links TRBV7-9 to TRBJ1-6, with D uncertain. This CDR3 is 15 amino acids long. The germline V gene has CDR1 SEHNR and CDR2 FQNEAQ (reference sequence). The CDR3 sequence: CASSLVAGYNPPLHF. In DNA form, the CDR3 reads TGTGCCAGCAGCTTAGTTGCCGGCTATAATCCACCCCTCCACTTT. Drawing the rest from reference TRBV7-9 and TRBJ1-6, the complete variable domain is DTGVSQNPRHKITKRGQNVTFRCDPISEHNRLYWYRQTLGQGPEFLTYFQNEAQLEKSRLLSDRFSAERPKGSFSTLEIQRTEQGDSAMYLCASSLVAGYNPPLHFGNGTRLTVT.

This clonotype has at least ten counts. This chain joins TRBV20-1 and TRBJ2-7; no reliable D call. The germline V gene has CDR1 DFQATT and CDR2 SNEGSKA (reference sequence). The germline V and J ends were trimmed by 3 bases and 0 bases, with 3 bases remaining between them. This CDR3 contains 11 residues. The CDR3 nucleotides are TGCAGTGCTAGCCCCTCCTACGAGCAGTACTTC. It is translated as CSASPSYEQYF.

About this clonotype: One end of the junction does not line up with germline, which may come from a read error. The chain links TRBV5-3 to TRBJ1-4; D not resolved. TRBV5-3 is placed among ORFs of uncertain function. CDR3 length: 15 residues. CDR3 loop: CASSLQRISNERLFF. CDR3 bases: TGTGCCAGCTCTCTACAGAGGATTTCCAACGAAAGATTATTTTTC.

This clonotype turned up a few times. Since the CDR3 does not end with the conserved phenylalanine or tryptophan, this likely comes from a read error. V usage is TRBV20-1 and J usage is TRBJ2-5, with TRBD2 identical over 10 bases. The CDR3 covers 19 residues. The germline V gene encodes CDR1 DFQATT and CDR2 SNEGSKA (reference sequence). The V gene end was trimmed by 6 bases and the J gene end by 2 bases; junction bases not matched to a gene: 21. The CDR3 DNA sequence: TGCAGTGCCGCTTCGAAGCGGGGGGGTGTGGGTACCATACAAGAGACCCAGTACTAC. Its translation is CSAASKRGGVGTIQETQYY.

A note on this clonotype: One end of the junction is discordant with germline, which a read error may explain. The rearrangement joins TRBV19 to TRBJ2-7; D gene unclear. This CDR3 is built from 13 residues. Germline values: CDR1 LNHDA, CDR2 SQIVND (reference sequence). The CDR3 here is CASSNSGSYGQYF. CDR3 nucleotide sequence: TGTGCCAGTAGTAACAGTGGGTCCTACGGGCAGTACTTC. Full variable domain (missing parts from reference TRBV19 and TRBJ2-7): DGGITQSPKYLFRKEGQNVTLSCEQNLNHDAMYWYRQDPGQGLRLIYYSQIVNDFQKGDIAEGYSVSREKKESFPLTVTSAQKNPTAFYLCASSNSGSYGQYFGPGTRLTVT.

This clonotype was observed at least ten times. The V and J genes are TRBV11-3 and TRBJ2-2, with D possibly matching TRBD2 (7 bases). The germline V gene encodes CDR1 SGHNT and CDR2 YENEEA. The germline V and J ends were trimmed by 2 bases and 8 bases, with 15 bases remaining between them. This CDR3 comprises 15 residues. The CDR3 bases are TGTGCCAGCAGCTTATCGGGGGGCTTCGCAGGGGAGCTGTTTTTT. Residues: CASSLSGGFAGELFF.

V usage is TRBV10-3 and J usage is TRBJ2-7, with 11 positions matching TRBD2. The J segment lost 5 bases and the V segment lost 3 bases, leaving 15 bases of the junction unmatched. This CDR3 is built from 18 residues. From germline, CDR1 is ENHRY and CDR2 SYGVKD. The chain's CDR3 is CAISDVVLAGGQADEQYF. The CDR3 DNA reads TGTGCCATCAGTGACGTGGTATTAGCGGGAGGGCAGGCCGACGAGCAGTACTTC.

This clonotype has at least ten counts. This rearrangement joins TRBV7-9 to TRBJ2-7; 8 bases are shared with TRBD1. The germline V gene has CDR1 SEHNR and CDR2 FQNEAQ (reference sequence). The CDR3 is 15 residues long. Trimming removed 5 bases from V and 5 bases from J; junction bases left unmatched: 11. CDR3 in amino acids: CASSPNTDRGHEQYF. The DNA of the CDR3 is TGTGCCAGCAGCCCGAACACCGACAGGGGCCACGAGCAGTACTTC.

This clonotype is medium-sized. In nucleotides, the CDR3 is TGTGCCACCACTCCACAGGGGTCTCTTGTATTGTCAGCTTTCTTT. Translating it yields CATTPQGSLVLSAFF. The chain combines TRBV28 with TRBJ1-1, with 7 nucleotides matching TRBD1. Germline V gene lookup returns CDR1 MDHEN and CDR2 SYDVKM. This CDR3 has 15 residues. After removal of 10 bases from V and 10 bases from J, the junction contained 21 bases not matched to a gene.

Within the sample, this clonotype is medium-sized. This chain links TRBV9 with TRBJ1-1; 10 bases are shared with TRBD1. Germline trimming cut 3 bases from V and 5 bases from J; bases unmatched to any gene: 4. The CDR3 length is 14 residues. Per the germline V gene, CDR1 is SGDLS and CDR2 is YYNGEE. The CDR3 reads CASSGGDRGTEAFF. CDR3 sequence (DNA): TGTGCCAGCAGCGGGGGGGACAGGGGAACTGAAGCTTTCTTT. Full variable domain (rest looked up from reference TRBV9 and TRBJ1-1): DSGVTQTPKHLITATGQRVTLRCSPRSGDLSVYWYQQSLDQGLQFLIQYYNGEERAKGNILERFSAQQFPDLHSELNLSSLELGDSALYFCASSGGDRGTEAFFGQGTRLTVV.

V gene TRBV7-8 combines with J gene TRBJ2-4; D may be TRBD1 or TRBD2 (5 bases each). CDR3 length equals 16 residues. Germline CDR1 reads SGHVS; CDR2 reads FQNEAQ. Trimming took 7 bases from V and 9 from J, leaving 25 bases between them. CDR3 in DNA: TGTGCCAGCAAGATCCCAGGCACCGGGGCCACCCCCATTCAGTACTTC. Its translation is CASKIPGTGATPIQYF.

This clonotype was seen ten or more times. This chain joins TRBV6-2 or TRBV6-3 and TRBJ2-1; TRBD1 agrees at 9 bases. The length of the CDR3 is 14 residues. The germline V gene has CDR1 MNHEY and CDR2 SVGEGT. Losses at the gene ends were 4 bases for V and 8 bases for J; bases not matched to a gene: 6. CDR3 nucleotides: TGTGCCAGCAGTTCCCTGGACAGGGGCCATGAGCAGTTCTTC. Its protein product is CASSSLDRGHEQFF.